These 32 T cell receptor beta chains were all obtained from the same sample, sequenced in a study of shared clonotypes between healthy human individuals. The repertoire was sequenced with immunoSEQ multiplex PCR; TCRdb's copy has only in-frame clones and lacks some. Of roughly 2.2 million clones detected, over 85% appear once; the ten largest clones hold roughly 0.36%. Input material: naive CD4+ T cells from PBMCs. Stated subset: CD45RA+ positively selected. The origin of the receptors is a man younger than 30 in good health. Some clones in this sample may be carry-over from other donors' samples.

The J gene is TRBJ1-1, the V gene TRBV6-6; tentatively, D is TRBD1 (6 bases). Trimming removed 5 bases at V and 4 bases at J, with 17 bases between. This CDR3 has 15 amino acids. Germline-derived CDR1 and CDR2 are MNHNY and SVGAGI (reference sequence). The CDR3 is CASSPRGGRITEAFF. The CDR3 DNA sequence: TGTGCCAGCAGTCCGCGGGGGGGCCGAATCACTGAAGCTTTCTTT.

The chain is built from TRBV10-2 and TRBJ2-1; D unresolved. The CDR3 consists of 14 residues. V was shortened by 0 bases and J by 6 bases, with 9 bases between the two germline ends. Germline lookup yields CDR1 WSHSY and CDR2 SAAADI. The CDR3 DNA reads as TGCGCCAGCAGTGAGTCGAGCTTAGCCAATGAGCAGTTCTTC. Translating gives CASSESSLANEQFF.

This sequence joins TRBV2 and TRBJ2-1; TRBD2 matches at 14 bases. Trimming at V came to 8 bases and at J to 8 bases, leaving 5 bases not matched to a gene. The CDR3 contains 14 residues. CDR1 and CDR2 (germline): SNHLY, FYNNEI. The CDR3 loop is CASWGLAGADEQFF. In DNA form, the CDR3 reads TGTGCCAGCTGGGGACTAGCGGGAGCTGATGAGCAGTTCTTC.

This clone appeared a single time. This chain connects TRBV28 to TRBJ2-3; 7 nucleotides match TRBD2. Germline V CDR1 and CDR2: MDHEN, SYDVKM. The V segment lost 5 bases and the J segment 1 base; nucleotides outside the gene matches: 3. This CDR3 comprises 14 residues. The CDR3 DNA follows: TGTGCCAGCAGTGGGAGGGGACGCACAGATACGCAGTATTTT. Translation gives CASSGRGRTDTQYF.

This chain uses TRBV28 with TRBJ1-5, with 8 bases that match TRBD1. This CDR3 region has 15 residues. V lost 7 bases and J lost 4; bases outside the gene matches: 9. Germline V gives CDR1 MDHEN, CDR2 SYDVKM. The CDR3 loop reads CASIRGDRRNQPQHF. The CDR3 DNA follows: TGTGCCAGCATCCGTGGGGACAGGCGGAATCAGCCCCAGCATTTT.

The rearrangement joins TRBV28 to TRBJ2-7, with 11 bases fitting TRBD1. Germline V gives CDR1 MDHEN, CDR2 SYDVKM. The V segment lost 5 bases and the J segment 4 bases; nucleotides outside the gene matches: 10. The CDR3 is made up of 16 amino acids. The CDR3 bases are TGTGCCAGCAGTCCGCTGGGACAGGGGGTTGGGTACGAGCAGTACTTC. This translates into CASSPLGQGVGYEQYF.

On this clone itself: The sample carries other DNA sequences with the same CDR3. The gene calls are TRBV11-2 and TRBJ2-2, with TRBD2 matching 9 bases. The CDR3 spans 15 residues. Germline lookup yields CDR1 SGHAT and CDR2 FQNNGV. Trimming removed 3 bases from V and 6 bases from J; junction bases left unmatched: 5. The CDR3 protein is CASSFSAGGAGELFF. Written as DNA, the CDR3 is TGTGCCAGCAGCTTTTCGGCGGGAGGGGCCGGGGAGCTGTTTTTT. The full variable domain, its missing parts supplied by reference TRBV11-2 and TRBJ2-2, is EAGVAQSPRYKIIEKRQSVAFWCNPISGHATLYWYQQILGQGPKLLIQFQNNGVVDDSQLPKDRFSAERLKGVDSTLKIQPAKLEDSAVYLCASSFSAGGAGELFFGEGSRLTVL.

V is TRBV6-5 and J is TRBJ2-1; TRBD1 is a possible D gene (6 bases). V shed 6 bases and J shed 10 bases, with 10 bases lying between them. There are 11 residues in the CDR3. CDR1 MNHEY and CDR2 SVGAGI come from the germline V gene. The CDR3 is CASSTGTEQFF. For the CDR3, the DNA is TGTGCCAGCAGCACCGGGACAGAGCAGTTCTTC.

V usage is TRBV6-6 and J usage is TRBJ1-3, with no clear D. The germline V gene encodes CDR1 MNHNY and CDR2 SVGAGI (reference sequence). The CDR3 has 12 residues. Deletions cut 6 bases from V and 0 bases from J, with 3 bases between. In DNA form, the CDR3 reads TGTGCCAGCAGGTCCTCTGGAAACACCATATATTTT. Its translation is CASRSSGNTIYF.

The chain recombines TRBV4-2 with TRBJ1-4; D gene uncertain. The germline V and J ends were trimmed by 3 bases and 3 bases, with 14 bases remaining between them. The germline V gene encodes CDR1 LGHNA and CDR2 YNFKEQ. The CDR3 runs 16 residues. CDR3 sequence reads: CASSQALGVANEKLFF. CDR3 DNA sequence: TGTGCCAGCAGCCAGGCCCTTGGGGTAGCTAATGAAAAACTGTTTTTT.

The chain couples TRBV9 to TRBJ1-4, with D unresolved. From germline, CDR1 is SGDLS and CDR2 YYNGEE. This CDR3 has 15 residues. V was trimmed by 5 bases and J by 6 bases, leaving 17 bases between them. The CDR3 sequence: CASSVSGLEDEKLFF. The DNA of the CDR3 is TGTGCCAGCAGTGTTTCTGGGTTAGAGGATGAAAAACTGTTTTTT.

This clone came up once. The same CDR3 can be traced to other DNA sequences in this sample. The rearrangement links TRBV7-6 to TRBJ2-5, with TRBD1 as a possible D gene (6 bases). Germline CDR1 is SGHVS and CDR2 is FNYEAQ. The CDR3 consists of 13 residues. V was shortened by 5 bases and J by 1 base, with 8 bases between the two germline ends. CDR3 nucleotide sequence: TGTGCCAGCAGCCTCAGGGGCCAAGAGACCCAGTACTTC. Translation gives CASSLRGQETQYF.

The chain recombines TRBV15 with TRBJ1-4; no definite D call. This CDR3 has 13 residues. The germline gives CDR1 LNHNV, CDR2 YYDKDF (reference sequence). V gave up 7 bases and J gave up 5 bases, with 11 bases separating them. The CDR3 spells CATMDGSNEKLFF. The CDR3 DNA reads as TGTGCCACCATGGACGGGAGCAATGAAAAACTGTTTTTT.

J is TRBJ2-4 and V is TRBV6-1; TRBD1 agrees at 8 bases. Trimming cost V 4 bases and J 5 bases; bases outside gene matches: 7. Germline CDR1 MNHNS, CDR2 SASEGT. The CDR3 extends over 15 amino acids. The CDR3 DNA reads TGTGCCAGCAGTGCGACTCCGGGACAGGAAAACATTCAGTACTTC. This gives the protein CASSATPGQENIQYF.

CDR3 nucleotide sequence: TGTGCCAGCAGCCCGTCAGGGAACCAGCCCCAGCATTTT. Amino acids: CASSPSGNQPQHF. The J gene is TRBJ1-5, the V gene TRBV11-2; TRBD1 is a possible D gene (5 bases). The germline CDR1 and CDR2 sequences are SGHAT and FQNNGV. The CDR3 has 13 residues. Trimming pared 5 bases from V and 7 bases from J, leaving 12 bases between.

The rearrangement links TRBV11-2 to TRBJ1-2; a possible D gene is TRBD1 (6 bases). This CDR3 is 16 amino acids long. The ends were cut back, 1 base at V and 4 bases at J, with 16 bases in the middle. Germline V gene data show CDR1 as SGHAT and CDR2 as FQNNGV. The CDR3 loop is CASSLVGRGPRYGYTF. CDR3 nucleotides: TGTGCCAGCAGCTTAGTGGGCAGGGGCCCCCGCTATGGCTACACCTTC.

A word on this clone: Other DNA sequences in this sample translate to the same CDR3. The CDR3 sequence: CASSIDGSSYNEQFF. CDR3 DNA sequence: TGTGCCAGTAGTATAGACGGGTCCAGCTACAATGAGCAGTTCTTC. J is TRBJ2-1 and V is TRBV19; no clear D. The CDR3 has 15 residues. Germline-derived CDR1 and CDR2 are LNHDA and SQIVND (reference sequence). Trimming removed 0 bases from V and 3 bases from J, with 9 bases in between.

A word on this clone: Its ends do not fully match the called genes, so a read error is possible. This chain uses TRBV10-1 with TRBJ1-5; no firm D call. This CDR3 comprises 13 residues. Germline CDR1 WNHNN, CDR2 SYGVQD (reference sequence). CDR3 sequence (DNA): TGCGCCAGCAGTGAAGGGCCGGACCAGCTCCAGCATTTT. It translates to CASSEGPDQLQHF.

The rearrangement links TRBV6-6 to TRBJ1-5; the D gene is possibly TRBD1 (6 bases). The CDR3 extends over 14 amino acids. CDR1 MNHNY and CDR2 SVGAGI come from the germline V gene (reference sequence). Between the trimmed V and J ends, which lost 6 bases and 1 base, there was a span of 10 bases. In nucleotides, the CDR3 is TGTGCCAGCAGCCCCGACAGGAGCAATCAGCCCCAGCATTTT. Translating it yields CASSPDRSNQPQHF.

The rearrangement uses TRBV4-1 and TRBJ2-7; D is perhaps TRBD1 or TRBD2 (5 bases each). Trimming shortened V by 4 bases and J by 5 bases, and 18 bases separated the two germline ends. This CDR3 contains 15 residues. From germline, CDR1 is MGHRA and CDR2 YSYEKL. For the CDR3, the DNA is TGCGCCAGCAGCCGTACCGGGACCGCATCGGACGAGCAGTACTTC. Protein sequence: CASSRTGTASDEQYF.

Of note for this clone: Other DNA sequences in this sample translate to the same CDR3. DNA of the CDR3: TGTGCCAGCAGCCCTGACAGGGGGCGGGAGACCCAGTACTTC. Its protein is CASSPDRGRETQYF. This chain connects TRBV28 to TRBJ2-5; 10 nucleotides agree with TRBD1. The germline V gene has CDR1 MDHEN and CDR2 SYDVKM. This CDR3 spans 14 amino acids. V gave up 6 bases and J gave up 5 bases; unmatched junction bases: 6.

The chain employs TRBV25-1 and TRBJ2-4, with 9 bases lining up with TRBD2. CDR3 length: 18 amino acids. Germline CDR1 reads MGHDK; CDR2 reads SYGVNS. V was clipped by 3 bases and J by 2 bases; unmatched bases: 11. Written as DNA, the CDR3 is TGTGCCAGCAGTGACCCGTCGGGGCTAGCGGGGTCCAAAAACATTCAGTACTTC. This translates into CASSDPSGLAGSKNIQYF.

The count of this clone is one. The chain uses TRBV7-8 and TRBJ2-4, with D possibly TRBD1 on 6 matching bases. Germline V CDR1 and CDR2: SGHVS, FQNEAQ. The V end was cut by 3 bases, the J end by 0 bases, with 15 bases between. The CDR3 sequence is 17 residues long. This chain's CDR3 is CASSLGKDSLAKNIQYF. The CDR3 DNA is TGTGCCAGCAGCTTGGGGAAGGACAGTCTAGCCAAAAACATTCAGTACTTC.

This chain links TRBV28 with TRBJ1-5; TRBD1 matches at 8 bases. Looked up from germline, CDR1 is MDHEN and CDR2 is SYDVKM. This CDR3 has 15 residues. The ends lost 4 bases at V and 7 bases at J; junction bases unmatched: 9. The CDR3 protein is CASSSIVAGGQPQHF. CDR3 bases: TGTGCCAGCAGTTCTATAGTAGCAGGGGGCCAGCCCCAGCATTTT. Full variable domain (outside the CDR3, taken from reference TRBV28 and TRBJ1-5): DVKVTQSSRYLVKRTGEKVFLECVQDMDHENMFWYRQDPGLGLRLIYFSYDVKMKEKGDIPEGYSVSREKKERFSLILESASTNQTSMYLCASSSIVAGGQPQHFGDGTRLSIL.

This chain joins TRBV6-1 and TRBJ1-2, with D perhaps matching TRBD1 (5 bases). V was pared by 6 bases and J by 4 bases, with 15 bases between. The germline V gene encodes CDR1 MNHNS and CDR2 SASEGT. The CDR3 runs 14 residues. CDR3 nucleotides: TGTGCCAGCAGAACCCCGGGACTGTTCTATGGCTACACCTTC. This codes for CASRTPGLFYGYTF.

The chain uses TRBV9 and TRBJ2-6; 13 nucleotides align to TRBD2. V shed 4 bases and J 0 bases; nucleotides not matched to a gene: 7. Germline loops: CDR1 SGDLS, CDR2 YYNGEE. This CDR3 has 19 residues. The CDR3 region is CASSPGLAGQLSGANVLTF. CDR3 sequence (DNA): TGTGCCAGCAGCCCGGGACTAGCGGGGCAACTCTCTGGGGCCAACGTCCTGACTTTC.

The chain joins TRBV29-1 to TRBJ2-7; D call uncertain. The V end lost 4 bases, the J end lost 2 bases, and 6 bases lay between the germline ends. The CDR3 is 11 amino acids. Germline CDR1 is SQVTM and CDR2 is ANQGSEA. The CDR3 DNA sequence: TGCAGCGTTGCACACCCCTACGAGCAGTACTTC. This gives the protein CSVAHPYEQYF.

The V gene is TRBV11-3, the J gene TRBJ1-1; D call uncertain. Germline values: CDR1 SGHNT, CDR2 YENEEA. The CDR3 loop spans 13 amino acids. V was cut by 4 bases and J by 4 bases, with 10 bases left in between. CDR3: CASSSGPRTEAFF. Here the CDR3 DNA reads TGTGCCAGCAGCTCTGGTCCTCGCACTGAAGCTTTCTTT.

The J gene is TRBJ1-5, the V gene TRBV5-6; a possible D gene is TRBD1 (5 bases). V lost 5 bases and J 4 bases, leaving 16 bases between the germline ends. CDR3 size: 15 residues. CDR1 is SGHDT and CDR2 is YYEEEE in the germline V gene. The CDR3 region is CASSQGPAGNQPQHF. The CDR3 DNA follows: TGTGCCAGCAGTCAGGGCCCCGCCGGGAATCAGCCCCAGCATTTT.

Comment on this clone: Other DNA sequences in the sample encode the same CDR3. The gene calls are TRBV7-9 and TRBJ1-1; D is perhaps TRBD1 (5 bases). Germline V gene data show CDR1 as SEHNR and CDR2 as FQNEAQ (reference sequence). V dropped 0 bases and J dropped 1 base, with 9 bases sitting between them. This CDR3 region has 15 residues. The CDR3 region has the DNA TGTGCCAGCAGCTTAGCGGTTGGGGGGAACACTGAAGCTTTCTTT. Translated, it gives CASSLAVGGNTEAFF.

The chain uses TRBV5-1 and TRBJ2-7; 13 bases map to TRBD2. V was pared by 4 bases and J by 6 bases, with 10 bases of the junction left unmatched. The germline V gene encodes CDR1 SGHRS and CDR2 YFSETQ. The CDR3 is 16 amino acids. The CDR3 sequence is CASSLGGLAGDTEQYF. The CDR3, as DNA: TGCGCCAGCAGCCTTGGAGGACTAGCGGGAGATACCGAGCAGTACTTC.

The chain joins TRBV4-3 to TRBJ2-4; D not resolved. This CDR3 has 16 residues. Per the germline V gene, CDR1 is LGHNA and CDR2 is YSLEER. V was pared by 1 base and J by 0 bases, with 10 bases between. CDR3 sequence reads: CASSQVVGLAKNIQYF. In DNA, the CDR3 is TGCGCCAGCAGCCAAGTGGTCGGGCTAGCCAAAAACATTCAGTACTTC.